A selection of T cell receptor beta chains follows, all from one sample in a study of blood T cell repertoires in COVID-19. Sequenced by immunoSEQ multiplex PCR; TCRdb stores in-frame clones only, minus some. The table shows fewer than 200,000 clones, with around four fifths occurring only once. The source material was PBMCs or T cells enriched from blood (not recorded which). These receptors all stem from a woman between 45 and 65 years old who had recovered from COVID-19. The CDR3 runs from the conserved cysteine through the conserved F or W. The D gene is left open where the match is weak. Rows may omit the clone size; those that give it use once, few, many or a size class.

>TRBD2|TRBV29-1|16|NA|TRBJ2-1
TGCAGCGTTGTTAAGGTTGGCGGGGGGGGGACCAATGAGCAGTTCTTC
CSVVKVGGGGTNEQFF
>TRBD2|TRBV4-3|18|NA|TRBJ2-3
TGCGCCAGCAGCCAAGATAGGGGACTAGCGAGTAGCACAGATACGCAGTATTTT
CASSQDRGLASSTDTQYF
>NA|TRBV5-1|15|NA|TRBJ1-4
TGCGCCAGCAGCGGCACAGGGTCTCGTAATGAAAAACTGTTTTTT
CASSGTGSRNEKLFF
>TRBD2|TRBV12-5|14|few|TRBJ2-3
TGTGCTAGTGGTTTTGACTGGGTGGGGGGGACGCAGTATTTT
CASGFDWVGGTQYF
>NA|TRBV2|13|NA|TRBJ2-1
TGTGCCAGCACCCCGACAACCTACAATGAGCAGTTCTTC
CASTPTTYNEQFF
>TRBD1|TRBV5-1|13|once|TRBJ2-1
TGCGCCAGCAGCTTCGGACAGGGTAATGAGCAGTTCTTC
CASSFGQGNEQFF
>TRBD1|TRBV30|14|NA|TRBJ1-2
TGTGCCTGGCGCGGACAGGGTCCTTTTTATGGCTACACCTTC
CAWRGQGPFYGYTF
>NA|TRBV5-4|15|once|TRBJ1-1
TGTGCCAGCAGCTCCCATAGTATGGTGAACACTGAAGCTTTCTTT
CASSSHSMVNTEAFF
>NA|TRBV7-2|13|NA|TRBJ2-5
TGTGCCAGCACCCTTGAGGGTGGAGAGACCCAGTACTTC
CASTLEGGETQYF
>TRBD2|TRBV5-6|18|NA|TRBJ2-3
TGTGCCAGCAGCTTGTTGGTAGCGGGGGGCGTCCGCACAGATACGCAGTATTTT
CASSLLVAGGVRTDTQYF
>NA|TRBV28|14|NA|TRBJ1-3
TGTGCCAGCAGTTTTACCGGGGGGAGGACGGCCATATATTTT
CASSFTGGRTAIYF
>NA|TRBV10-3|14|NA|TRBJ1-3
TGTGCCACCCGACAGGCCTCCTCTGGAAACACCATATATTTT
CATRQASSGNTIYF
>NA|TRBV27|15|NA|TRBJ1-3
TGTGCCAGCAGTCCACAGGTGGGATCTGGAAACACCATATATTTT
CASSPQVGSGNTIYF
>TRBD2|TRBV7-8|16|NA|TRBJ2-2
TGTGCCAGCAGCTTTATAGCGGGAGTAGGTCCCGGGGAGCTGTTTTTT
CASSFIAGVGPGELFF
>NA|TRBV28|13|few|TRBJ1-4
TGTGCCAGCAGCACCCAGACTAATGAAAAACTGTTTTTT
CASSTQTNEKLFF
>NA|TRBV27|15|NA|TRBJ1-3
TGTGCCAGCAGTCCCGGAGGTTCCTCTGGAAACACCATATATTTT
CASSPGGSSGNTIYF
>NA|TRBV13|14|NA|TRBJ1-4
TGTGCCAGCAGCTTAGGCCGTGAGGGTGAAAAACTGTTTTTT
CASSLGREGEKLFF
>NA|TRBV4-2|15|NA|TRBJ2-6
TGTGCCAGCAGCCAAGTTAGTGCCGGGGCCAACGTCCTGACTTTC
CASSQVSAGANVLTF
>TRBD1|TRBV18|15|NA|TRBJ1-2
TGTGCCAGCTCACCAGGGACAGGGAATAACTATGGCTACACCTTC
CASSPGTGNNYGYTF
>TRBD1|TRBV18|13|NA|TRBJ1-5
TGTGCCACCCAGGGGGGAGGTGATCAGCCCCAGCATTTT
CATQGGGDQPQHF
>TRBD1|TRBV4-1|12|once|TRBJ1-1
TGCGCCAGCGGACAGGGGGACACTGAAGCTTTCTTT
CASGQGDTEAFF
>TRBD1|TRBV6-4|15|once|TRBJ1-1
TGTGCCAGCAGTGCAACGACAGGGGGCGCCACGAAAGCTTTCTTT
CASSATTGGATKAFF
>NA|TRBV7-2|15|NA|TRBJ2-3
TGTGCCAGCAGCTTAGACTCAGGCAATCCAGATACGCAGTATTTT
CASSLDSGNPDTQYF
>NA|TRBV3-1/TRBV3-2|16|NA|TRBJ2-1
TGTGCCAGCAGCCAAGACCGGACTCCGGGGGTGGATGAGCAGTTCTTC
CASSQDRTPGVDEQFF
>TRBD2|TRBV6-5|16|NA|TRBJ2-1
TGTGCCAGCAGTTACTCGACGGGACTAGCGGACAATGAGCAGTTCTTC
CASSYSTGLADNEQFF
>NA|TRBV7-2|15|NA|TRBJ2-3
TGTGCCAGCACCCCGGGTCGCACTAGCACAGATACGCAGTATTTT
CASTPGRTSTDTQYF
>TRBD1|TRBV6-4|14|NA|TRBJ2-2
TGTGCCAGCAGTTACAGGGGGAACACCGGGGAGCTGTTTTTT
CASSYRGNTGELFF
>NA|TRBV9|14|NA|TRBJ1-6
TGTGCCAGCAGCCCCCGTGGGGAGAATTCACCCCTCCACTTT
CASSPRGENSPLHF
>NA|TRBV14|17|NA|TRBJ2-1
TGTGCCAGCAGCCAGGGAAACACCCAGGGAAGGAGGGGTGAGCAGTTCTTC
CASSQGNTQGRRGEQFF
>TRBD1|TRBV19|13|NA|TRBJ1-1
TGTGCCAGTAGTAGGGACAGGGACACTGAAGCTTTCTTT
CASSRDRDTEAFF